This paragraph covers one T cell receptor beta chain sequence. This clonotype was picked up many times. Its antigen is not yet known. No much larger clone is present one base from it, and per-base qualities are unavailable. The record originates from a study of T cells in Graves' hyperthyroidism and ophthalmopathy (dated by TCRdb to between 2018 and 2020). The study in broad terms: Peripheral blood samples were taken at the time of initial diagnosis, prior to any treatment. To identify TCR V-J signatures that set the groups apart, the researchers used a discovery cohort of about a hundred patients, made up of some 41 with Graves' ophthalmopathy and 55 to 65 with stable Graves' hyperthyroidism. An independent validation cohort of under 20 hyperthyroidism patients and over 15 patients who later progressed to ophthalmopathy tested prospective prediction of ophthalmopathy. The 85 to 100 discovery patients were randomly split 7:3 into training and test sets. In addition, the study compared T-cell repertoires in thyroid tissue and in blood from several Graves' hyperthyroidism patients. After blood sampling, hyperthyroidism patients were treated with methimazole at a starting dose of 30 mg daily, and ophthalmopathy patients were treated with high-dose intravenous methylprednisolone. The paper describes TCR Vbeta CDR3 sequencing of 120 to 150 peripheral blood samples, made up of 43 ophthalmopathy patients, 70 to 80 hyperthyroidism patients and about 17 progressor patients.

What the work shows at the level of the full study, not this receptor alone: Ophthalmopathy was separated from stable hyperthyroidism by a 13 V-J signature model, with approximately 90% sensitivity and about 81% specificity obtained in cross-validation and 80%/75% obtained in testing. During validation, the model predicted progression to ophthalmopathy a median of around 7 months ahead of onset, with around 71% sensitivity and more than 72% specificity. No statistical method was used to fix the sample size in advance, and group allocation was not hidden from the investigators. Most expanded thyroid clonotypes (frequency above 0.001) were also found in blood, which suggests that blood repertoires may mirror thyroid immune responses.

Ophthalmopathy patients had moderately to severely active disease, with a Clinical Activity Score of 3 or more, a NOSPECS grade of 4 or more, and a disease duration of less than 3 months. Exclusion was applied to patients with uncontrolled infections, other autoimmune diseases, pregnancy or lactation. Diagnoses relied on clinical symptoms, serum thyroxine and TRAb, thyroid ultrasound and orbital computed tomography. PBMCs were isolated from 10 ml of fresh peripheral blood by Ficoll-Paque density gradient centrifugation. Total RNA was extracted with Trizol reagent, and quality was checked on an Agilent 2100 Bioanalyzer. Unmatched junction bases come to 7, with V trimmed by 6 bases and J by 1 base. The CDR3 contains 15 residues, cysteine and phenylalanine counted. Only the CDR3 portion is preserved as DNA: 45 bases, with reading frame beginning at the first base. Amplification of TCR beta CDR3 regions was carried out from RNA transcripts. The TCR CDR3 was subjected to a first round of RT-PCR using the HTBI primer set and the Qiagen OneStep RT-PCR kit. Libraries were constructed in a second round of multiplex PCR, after which size selection and purification were performed. Libraries were sequenced paired-end with 100 bp reads on an Illumina HiSeq2000. The authors' pipeline ran thus. SOAPnuke was used to process the raw data, removing reads that contained adapters or uncalled bases, had a mean Phred below 15, or lacked an exact match to the constant primer or identifier. High-quality paired reads were merged with COPE v1.2.5, and unique nucleotide sequences were defined as clonotypes. Clonotypes were aligned to IMGT TRBV, TRBD and TRBJ reference segments using MiTCR v1.1. The analysis was restricted to V-J combinations with a frequency above 0.0001, which together covered over 99% of the repertoires. A TCS score was defined as the ratio of F50 (clonal expansion) to E x V (chaos), with BLOSUM62-based TCRdist applied between CDR3 peptides within each V-J. Welch's t-statistics and random forest reduced roughly 500 V-J features to under 15, which were used in a naive Bayes classifier (R e1071). TCRdb ran its own pipeline on the public reads, namely fastp trimming at Q25 and MiXCR clone calling, and kept in-frame beta chains. Every entry covers one CDR3 protein and lists the most common genes and DNA from its rows. The V and J calls were determined by TCRdb, not by the authors. Present in this sample are 300,000 to 500,000 distinct CDR3 sequences, 11% to 15% of which were seen just once. Jointly, the top ten make up around 27% of the sample.

The chain is encoded by TRBV12-3 or TRBV12-4 joined to TRBJ2-7, with 9 bases aligning to TRBD1. This TCR derives from a man between 45 and 60 years old with Graves' ophthalmopathy. Sequencing was performed on blood. DNA sequence: TGTGCCAGCAGGGAAGGACAGGGGAGGTCCTACGAGCAGTACTTC. Its amino acids are CASREGQGRSYEQYF.